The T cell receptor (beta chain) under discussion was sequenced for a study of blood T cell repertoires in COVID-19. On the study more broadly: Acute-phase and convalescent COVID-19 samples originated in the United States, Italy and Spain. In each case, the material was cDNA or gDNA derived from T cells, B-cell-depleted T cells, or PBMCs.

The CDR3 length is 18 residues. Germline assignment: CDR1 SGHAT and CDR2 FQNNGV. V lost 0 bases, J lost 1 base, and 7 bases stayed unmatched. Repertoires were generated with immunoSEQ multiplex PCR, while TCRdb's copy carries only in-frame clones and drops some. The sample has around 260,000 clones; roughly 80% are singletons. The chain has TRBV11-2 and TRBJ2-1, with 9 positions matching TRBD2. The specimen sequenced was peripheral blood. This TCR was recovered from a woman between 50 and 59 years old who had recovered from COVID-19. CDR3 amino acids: CASSLDNYSGGSYNEQFF. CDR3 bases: TGTGCCAGCAGCTTAGATAACTATAGCGGGGGTTCCTACAATGAGCAGTTCTTC.